The present entry profiles one T cell receptor beta chain with its context. The length of the CDR3 is 16 residues. Germline V gene lookup returns CDR1 LNHDA and CDR2 SQIVND (reference sequence). Trimming at V came to 7 bases and at J to 4 bases, leaving 10 bases not matched to a gene. The sample is drawn from a study of blood T cell repertoires in COVID-19. Study-wide background: The study drew acute and convalescent COVID-19 samples from the United States, Italy and Spain. From T cells, B-cell-depleted T cells, or PBMCs came the material, which was cDNA or gDNA.

In the source study's methods: By means of reference gene primer amplification, nucleated cell counts were estimated. Using immunoSEQ multiplex PCR, the repertoire was profiled, and TCRdb retains in-frame clones only, with some absent. V, J and clone size are those of that table, while D and trimming were read from the DNA. The repertoire holds under 250,000 clones, with around 80% as singletons. This clonotype was sampled from a human donor in a cohort sampled during active COVID-19. The sequenced sample was peripheral blood. The chain links TRBV19 to TRBJ1-5; TRBD1 matches at 10 bases. The CDR3 DNA reads as TGTGCCAGTACCCCCGGGGGACAGGGGATGAATCAGCCCCAGCATTTT. This sequence encodes CASTPGGQGMNQPQHF.